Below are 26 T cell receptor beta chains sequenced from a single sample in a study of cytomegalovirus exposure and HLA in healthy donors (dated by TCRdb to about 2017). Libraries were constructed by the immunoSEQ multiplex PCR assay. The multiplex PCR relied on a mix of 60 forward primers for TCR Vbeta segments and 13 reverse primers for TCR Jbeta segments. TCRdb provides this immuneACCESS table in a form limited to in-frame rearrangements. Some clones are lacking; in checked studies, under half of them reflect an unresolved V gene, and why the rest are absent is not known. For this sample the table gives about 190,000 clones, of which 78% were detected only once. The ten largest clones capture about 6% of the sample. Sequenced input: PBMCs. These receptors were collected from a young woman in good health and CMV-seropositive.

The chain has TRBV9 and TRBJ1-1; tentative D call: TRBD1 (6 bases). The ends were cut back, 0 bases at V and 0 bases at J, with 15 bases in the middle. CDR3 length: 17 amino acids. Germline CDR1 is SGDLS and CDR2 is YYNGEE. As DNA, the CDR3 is TGTGCCAGCAGCGTAGCCAGGGGTTACGCAATGAACACTGAAGCTTTCTTT. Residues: CASSVARGYAMNTEAFF.

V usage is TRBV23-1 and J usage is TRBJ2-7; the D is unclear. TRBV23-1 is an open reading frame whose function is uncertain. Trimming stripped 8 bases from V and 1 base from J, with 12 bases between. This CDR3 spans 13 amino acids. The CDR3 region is CASSPPVSYEQYF. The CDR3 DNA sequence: TGCGCCAGCTCCCCCCCGGTATCCTACGAGCAGTACTTC.

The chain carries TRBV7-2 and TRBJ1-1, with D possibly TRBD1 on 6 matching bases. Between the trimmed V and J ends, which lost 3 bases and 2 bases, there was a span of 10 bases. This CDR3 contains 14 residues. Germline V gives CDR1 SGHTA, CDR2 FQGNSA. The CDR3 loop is CASSFNRANTEAFF. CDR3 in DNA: TGTGCCAGCAGCTTTAACAGGGCAAACACTGAAGCTTTCTTT.

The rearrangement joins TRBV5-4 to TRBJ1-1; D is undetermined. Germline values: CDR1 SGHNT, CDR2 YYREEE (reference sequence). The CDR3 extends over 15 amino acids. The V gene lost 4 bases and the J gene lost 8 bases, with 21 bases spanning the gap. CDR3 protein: CASSEMGGRTTEAFF. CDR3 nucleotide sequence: TGTGCCAGCAGCGAAATGGGAGGGCGTACTACCGAAGCTTTCTTT.

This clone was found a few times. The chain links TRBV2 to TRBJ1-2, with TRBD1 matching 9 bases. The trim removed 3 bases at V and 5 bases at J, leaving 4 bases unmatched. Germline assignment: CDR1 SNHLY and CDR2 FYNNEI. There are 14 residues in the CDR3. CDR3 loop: CASSEDRGGYGYTF. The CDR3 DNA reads TGTGCCAGCAGTGAGGACAGGGGAGGATATGGCTACACCTTC.

In DNA, the CDR3 is TGTGCCAGCAGTGTACCCGGGACAGGCCTTGAAAAACTGTTTTTT. Encoded protein: CASSVPGTGLEKLFF. J is TRBJ1-4 and V is TRBV28; TRBD1 matches 8 bases. Germline V CDR1 and CDR2: MDHEN, SYDVKM. V lost 5 bases to trimming and J lost 7 bases; unmatched junction nucleotides: 9. This CDR3 is 15 amino acids long.

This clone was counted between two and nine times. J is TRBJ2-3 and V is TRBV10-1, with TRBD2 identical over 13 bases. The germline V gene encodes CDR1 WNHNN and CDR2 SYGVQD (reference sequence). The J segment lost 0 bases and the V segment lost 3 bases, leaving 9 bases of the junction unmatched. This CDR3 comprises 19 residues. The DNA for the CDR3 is TGCGCCAGCAGTGACCTTCGACTAGCGGGGGGTACTAGCACAGATACGCAGTATTTT. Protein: CASSDLRLAGGTSTDTQYF.

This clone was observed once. The CDR3 coding sequence is TGTGCCAGCAGCTTCTCAGGGTACAATCAGCCCCAGCATTTT. It is translated as CASSFSGYNQPQHF. The V gene is TRBV5-6, the J gene TRBJ1-5, with D tentatively TRBD1 (5 bases). V dropped 2 bases and J dropped 3 bases, with 9 bases sitting between them. Germline CDR1 SGHDT, CDR2 YYEEEE. The CDR3 length is 14 residues.

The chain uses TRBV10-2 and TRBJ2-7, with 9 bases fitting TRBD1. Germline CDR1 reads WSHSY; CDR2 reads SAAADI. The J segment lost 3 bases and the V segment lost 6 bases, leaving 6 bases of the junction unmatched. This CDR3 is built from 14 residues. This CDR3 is CASRTGTGIYEQYF. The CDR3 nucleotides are TGCGCCAGCAGAACCGGGACAGGGATCTACGAGCAGTACTTC.

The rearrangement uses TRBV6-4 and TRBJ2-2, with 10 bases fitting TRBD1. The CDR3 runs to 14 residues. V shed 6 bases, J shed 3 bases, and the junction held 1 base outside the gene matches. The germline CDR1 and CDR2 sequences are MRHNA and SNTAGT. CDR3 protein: CASRGTGDTGELFF. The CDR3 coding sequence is TGTGCCAGCAGGGGGACAGGGGACACCGGGGAGCTGTTTTTT.

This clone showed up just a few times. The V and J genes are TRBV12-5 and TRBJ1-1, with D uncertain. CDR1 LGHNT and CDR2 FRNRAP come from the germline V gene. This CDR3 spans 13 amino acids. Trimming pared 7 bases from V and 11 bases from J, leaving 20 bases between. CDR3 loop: CASAIGDRGVAFF. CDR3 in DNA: TGTGCTAGTGCCATTGGAGACCGTGGTGTGGCTTTCTTT.

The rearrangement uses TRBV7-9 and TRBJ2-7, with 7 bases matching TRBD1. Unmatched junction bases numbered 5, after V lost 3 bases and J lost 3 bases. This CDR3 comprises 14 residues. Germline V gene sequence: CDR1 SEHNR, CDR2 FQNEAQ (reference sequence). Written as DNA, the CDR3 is TGTGCCAGCAGCTTCTGGGACAGACACTACGAGCAGTACTTC. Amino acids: CASSFWDRHYEQYF.

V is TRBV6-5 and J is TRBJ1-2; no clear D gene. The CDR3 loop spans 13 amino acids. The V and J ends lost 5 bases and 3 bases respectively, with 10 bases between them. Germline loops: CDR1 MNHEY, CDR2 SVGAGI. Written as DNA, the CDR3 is TGTGCCAGCAGTGAAACCCCGGACTATGGCTACACCTTC. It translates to CASSETPDYGYTF.

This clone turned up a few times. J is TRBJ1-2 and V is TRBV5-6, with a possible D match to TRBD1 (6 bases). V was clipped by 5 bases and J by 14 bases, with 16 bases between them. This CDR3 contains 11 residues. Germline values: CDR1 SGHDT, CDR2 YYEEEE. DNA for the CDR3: TGTGCCAGCAGTTTTAACCGGGACACTACCTTC. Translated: CASSFNRDTTF.

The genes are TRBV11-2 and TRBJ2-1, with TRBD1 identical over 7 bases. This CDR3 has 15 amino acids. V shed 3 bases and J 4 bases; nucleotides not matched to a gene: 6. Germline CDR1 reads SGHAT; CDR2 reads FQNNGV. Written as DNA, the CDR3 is TGTGCCAGCAGCTTGGTGACAGGGTCGTACAATGAGCAGTTCTTC. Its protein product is CASSLVTGSYNEQFF.

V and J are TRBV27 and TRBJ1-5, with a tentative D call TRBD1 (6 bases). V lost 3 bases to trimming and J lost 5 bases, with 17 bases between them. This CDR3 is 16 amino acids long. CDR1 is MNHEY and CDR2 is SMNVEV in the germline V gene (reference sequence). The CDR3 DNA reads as TGTGCCAGCAGTTTCTCCGTCAGGGGACGGGATCAGCCCCAGCATTTT. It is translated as CASSFSVRGRDQPQHF.

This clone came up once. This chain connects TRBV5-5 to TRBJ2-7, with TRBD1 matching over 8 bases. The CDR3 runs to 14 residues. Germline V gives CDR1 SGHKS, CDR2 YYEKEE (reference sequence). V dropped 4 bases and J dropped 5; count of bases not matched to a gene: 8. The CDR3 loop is CASSDPGQADEQYF. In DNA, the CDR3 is TGTGCCAGCAGCGACCCGGGACAGGCCGACGAGCAGTACTTC.

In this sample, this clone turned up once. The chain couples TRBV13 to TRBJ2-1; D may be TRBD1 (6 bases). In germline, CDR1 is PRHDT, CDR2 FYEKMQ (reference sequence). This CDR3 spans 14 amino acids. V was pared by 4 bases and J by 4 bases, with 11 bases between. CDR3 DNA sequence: TGTGCCAGCAGCTACCGGGACATATACAATGAGCAGTTCTTC. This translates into CASSYRDIYNEQFF.

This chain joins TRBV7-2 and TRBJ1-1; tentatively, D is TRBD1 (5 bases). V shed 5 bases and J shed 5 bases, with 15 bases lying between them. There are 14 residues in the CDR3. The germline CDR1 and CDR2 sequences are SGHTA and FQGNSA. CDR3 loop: CASSQQGRMTEAFF. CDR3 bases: TGTGCCAGCAGCCAGCAGGGCAGGATGACTGAAGCTTTCTTT.

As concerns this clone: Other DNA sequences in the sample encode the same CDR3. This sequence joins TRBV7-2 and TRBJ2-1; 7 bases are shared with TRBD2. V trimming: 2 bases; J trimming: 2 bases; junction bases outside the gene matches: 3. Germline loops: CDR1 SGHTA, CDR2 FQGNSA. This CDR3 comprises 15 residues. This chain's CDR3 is CASSLTGGTYNEQFF. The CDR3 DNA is TGTGCCAGCAGCTTAACGGGAGGCACCTACAATGAGCAGTTCTTC.

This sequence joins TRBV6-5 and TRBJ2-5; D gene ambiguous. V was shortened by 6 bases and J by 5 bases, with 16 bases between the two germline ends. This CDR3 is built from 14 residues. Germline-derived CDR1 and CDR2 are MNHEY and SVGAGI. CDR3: CASSSFGAGETQYF. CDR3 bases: TGTGCCAGCAGCTCGTTTGGAGCCGGGGAGACCCAGTACTTC.

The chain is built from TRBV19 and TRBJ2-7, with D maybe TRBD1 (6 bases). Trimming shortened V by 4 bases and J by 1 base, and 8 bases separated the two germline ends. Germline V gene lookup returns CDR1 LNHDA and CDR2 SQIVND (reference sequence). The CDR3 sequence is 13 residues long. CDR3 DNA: TGTGCCAGTAGTACACAGGGATCCTACGAGCAGTACTTC. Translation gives CASSTQGSYEQYF.

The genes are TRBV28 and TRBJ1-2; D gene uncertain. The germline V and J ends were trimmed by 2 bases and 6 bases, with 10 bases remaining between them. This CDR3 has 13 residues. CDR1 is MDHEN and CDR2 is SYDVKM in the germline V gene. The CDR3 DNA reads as TGTGCCAGCAGTTTACTTGGGCCGAATGGCTACACCTTC. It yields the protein CASSLLGPNGYTF.

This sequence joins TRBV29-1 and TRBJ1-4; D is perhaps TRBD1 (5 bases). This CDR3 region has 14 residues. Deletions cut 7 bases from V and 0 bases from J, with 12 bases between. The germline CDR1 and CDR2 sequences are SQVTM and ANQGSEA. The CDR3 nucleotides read TGCAGCGGCGGGGGGGTGGCAACTAATGAAAAACTGTTTTTT. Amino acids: CSGGGVATNEKLFF.

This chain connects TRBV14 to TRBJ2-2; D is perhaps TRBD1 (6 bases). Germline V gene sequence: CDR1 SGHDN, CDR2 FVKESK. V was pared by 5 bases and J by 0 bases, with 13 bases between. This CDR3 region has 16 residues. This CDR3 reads CASSDRTLANTGELFF. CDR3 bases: TGTGCCAGCAGCGACAGGACACTCGCGAACACCGGGGAGCTGTTTTTT. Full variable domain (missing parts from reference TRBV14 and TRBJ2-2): EAGVTQFPSHSVIEKGQTVTLRCDPISGHDNLYWYRRVMGKEIKFLLHFVKESKQDESGMPNNRFLAERTGGTYSTLKVQPAELEDSGVYFCASSDRTLANTGELFFGEGSRLTVL.

The CDR3 DNA sequence: TGTGCCAGCAGTTACCTTTACAGGGGAGAGACCCAGTACTTC. Amino acid sequence: CASSYLYRGETQYF. The chain carries TRBV6-5 and TRBJ2-5; 7 bases map to TRBD1. CDR1 and CDR2 from the germline V gene are MNHEY and SVGAGI. The junction had 4 bases not matched to a gene; V was cut back by 2 bases and J by 4 bases. The CDR3 sequence is 14 residues long.